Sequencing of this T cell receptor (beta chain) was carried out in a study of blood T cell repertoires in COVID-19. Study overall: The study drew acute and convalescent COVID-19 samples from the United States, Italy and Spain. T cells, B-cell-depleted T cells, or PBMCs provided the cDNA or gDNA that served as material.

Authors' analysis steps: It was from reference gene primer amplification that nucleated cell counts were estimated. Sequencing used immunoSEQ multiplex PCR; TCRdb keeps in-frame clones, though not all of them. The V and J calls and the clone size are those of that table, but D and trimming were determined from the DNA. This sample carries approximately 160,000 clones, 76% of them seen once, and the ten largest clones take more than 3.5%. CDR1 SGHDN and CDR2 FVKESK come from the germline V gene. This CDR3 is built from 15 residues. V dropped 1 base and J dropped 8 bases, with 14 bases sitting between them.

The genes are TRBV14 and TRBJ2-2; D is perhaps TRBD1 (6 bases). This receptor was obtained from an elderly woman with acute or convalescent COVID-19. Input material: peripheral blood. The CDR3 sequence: CASSQVTGASGELFF. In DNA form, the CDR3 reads TGTGCCAGCAGCCAAGTGACAGGAGCTTCTGGGGAGCTGTTTTTT. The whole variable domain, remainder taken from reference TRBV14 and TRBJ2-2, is EAGVTQFPSHSVIEKGQTVTLRCDPISGHDNLYWYRRVMGKEIKFLLHFVKESKQDESGMPNNRFLAERTGGTYSTLKVQPAELEDSGVYFCASSQVTGASGELFFGEGSRLTVL.